This TCR beta chain was sequenced during a study of cytomegalovirus exposure and HLA in healthy donors. The study's findings and limits: Later genetic work tied a missense DCLRE1C variant to beta-chain V and J trimming.

As to this clone: Its antigen is not identified.

V shed 10 bases and J 1 base; nucleotides not matched to a gene: 11. CDR3 length: 16 amino acids. Germline CDR1 reads MNHEY; CDR2 reads SMNVEV (reference sequence). PCR amplification relied on 60 Vbeta primers (plus 13 Jbeta primers). TCRdb's table, derived via immunoSEQ multiplex PCR, lists solely in-frame clones and lacks some. Counted here are 50,000 to 55,000 clones, 81% occurring once; the ten biggest clones make up roughly 2.4%. The clonotype originates from a boy younger than 18 in good health and CMV-seropositive. The sample consisted of PBMCs. The rearrangement links TRBV27 to TRBJ2-7; the match to TRBD2 covers 12 bases. The CDR3 bases are TGTGCCACCTATCGACTAGCGGGGGCTCCTTCCTACGAGCAGTACTTC. Residues: CATYRLAGAPSYEQYF.